The 27 T cell receptor beta chains presented below share a single source sample, sequenced in a study of T cell responses to AZD1222 COVID-19 vaccine. The repertoire was sequenced with immunoSEQ multiplex PCR; TCRdb's copy has only in-frame clones and lacks some. Of around 200,000 clones in the sample, roughly 88% were seen once. This specimen consisted of peripheral blood, obtained on day 0 of AZD1222 vaccination. These receptors were taken from an adult in good health.

The chain combines TRBV19 with TRBJ1-5; D remains unclear. The CDR3 totals 15 residues. Germline values: CDR1 LNHDA, CDR2 SQIVND (reference sequence). With 1 base removed from V and 5 bases from J, the gap between germline ends came to 12 bases. The CDR3 coding sequence is TGTGCCAGTAGTATAGGGGTAGGCTCTTATCAGCCCCAGCATTTT. This encodes CASSIGVGSYQPQHF.

This clone was observed a handful of times. The chain carries TRBV5-1 and TRBJ2-2; TRBD2 aligns across 8 bases. The CDR3 runs to 17 residues. The germline V gene encodes CDR1 SGHRS and CDR2 YFSETQ. V lost 0 bases to trimming and J lost 0 bases; unmatched junction nucleotides: 4. CDR3 nucleotide sequence: TGCGCCAGCAGCTTGGTCAGCGGGGGAGCGAACACCGGGGAGCTGTTTTTT. This sequence encodes CASSLVSGGANTGELFF.

This sequence joins TRBV6-1 and TRBJ1-3; D not certain. Germline values: CDR1 MNHNS, CDR2 SASEGT. V lost 1 base and J lost 2, with 6 bases in between. The CDR3 covers 14 residues. CDR3 loop: CASSEVGAGNTIYF. CDR3 in DNA: TGTGCCAGCAGTGAAGTCGGTGCTGGAAACACCATATATTTT.

The chain joins TRBV7-9 to TRBJ1-4, with D perhaps matching TRBD1 (6 bases). Trimming cost V 5 bases and J 7 bases, with 14 bases left between them. CDR3 length equals 14 residues. Germline values: CDR1 SEHNR, CDR2 FQNEAQ (reference sequence). The CDR3, as DNA: TGTGCCAGCAGCGCAGCAGGGGCGGTTGAAAAACTGTTTTTT. Translation: CASSAAGAVEKLFF.

The rearrangement joins TRBV10-3 to TRBJ1-1; D ambiguous. The V end lost 10 bases, the J end lost 1 base, and 13 bases lay between the germline ends. The CDR3 is 13 amino acids. Germline V lookup: CDR1 ENHRY, CDR2 SYGVKD. The CDR3 nucleotides are TGTGCCACCGGGCGCGGGTCGAACACTGAAGCTTTCTTT. This encodes CATGRGSNTEAFF.

This clone showed up just a few times. V usage is TRBV6-5 and J usage is TRBJ1-2; no reliable D call. Per the germline V gene, CDR1 is MNHEY and CDR2 is SVGAGI. V lost 7 bases, J lost 0 bases, and 15 bases lay in between. CDR3 length: 15 amino acids. This CDR3 is CASTFGLNSNYGYTF. The CDR3 DNA reads TGTGCCAGCACCTTTGGACTGAACTCTAACTATGGCTACACCTTC.

This clone occurred once. V usage is TRBV9 and J usage is TRBJ1-2; possibly TRBD1 for D (5 bases). The germline V gene has CDR1 SGDLS and CDR2 YYNGEE. V lost 0 bases, J lost 8 bases, and 14 bases lay in between. CDR3 length equals 14 residues. CDR3 DNA: TGTGCCAGCAGCGTAGGGGGGTCTACGCGCGGCTACACCTTC. Amino acids: CASSVGGSTRGYTF.

The J gene is TRBJ2-3, the V gene TRBV14, with 8 bases fitting TRBD1. Per the germline V gene, CDR1 is SGHDN and CDR2 is FVKESK. The junction had 5 bases not matched to a gene; V was cut back by 4 bases and J by 2 bases. The CDR3 consists of 15 residues. The CDR3 protein is CASSPLQGATDTQYF. In DNA form, the CDR3 reads TGTGCCAGCAGCCCCCTCCAGGGGGCCACAGATACGCAGTATTTT.

The chain couples TRBV5-1 to TRBJ2-5; possible D gene TRBD2, 5 bases. The CDR3 loop spans 17 amino acids. Trimming stripped 4 bases from V and 1 base from J, with 20 bases between. CDR1 and CDR2 from the germline V gene are SGHRS and YFSETQ. CDR3: CASSLGVSGHSQETQYF. The CDR3 bases are TGCGCCAGCAGCCTGGGCGTGAGCGGCCACTCCCAAGAGACCCAGTACTTC. The full variable domain, completed using reference TRBV5-1 and TRBJ2-5, is KAGVTQTPRYLIKTRGQQVTLSCSPISGHRSVSWYQQTPGQGLQFLFEYFSETQRNKGNFPGRFSGRQFSNSRSEMNVSTLELGDSALYLCASSLGVSGHSQETQYFGPGTRLLVL.

The chain joins TRBV27 to TRBJ2-7; D call uncertain. Trimming pared 1 base from V and 5 bases from J, leaving 6 bases between. Germline-derived CDR1 and CDR2 are MNHEY and SMNVEV (reference sequence). CDR3 length equals 12 residues. The CDR3 here is CASSLYGNEQYF. As DNA, the CDR3 is TGTGCCAGCAGTTTATATGGGAACGAGCAGTACTTC.

This clone was seen only once. The V call is TRBV5-1, the J call TRBJ2-7; weak D call: TRBD1 (6 bases). Germline V CDR1 and CDR2: SGHRS, YFSETQ. Trimming left V 1 base short and J 3 bases short, with 8 bases between. The CDR3 sequence is 13 residues long. CDR3: CASSLRGSYEQYF. DNA for the CDR3: TGCGCCAGCAGCTTGAGGGGGAGCTACGAGCAGTACTTC.

The gene calls are TRBV12-3 or TRBV12-4 and TRBJ2-5, with D maybe TRBD1 (7 bases). The CDR3 is made up of 12 amino acids. Deletions cut 1 base from V and 14 bases from J, with 14 bases between. In DNA form, the CDR3 reads TGTGCCAGCAGTTTAGGACGACAGGGAGGATACTTC. This translates into CASSLGRQGGYF.

The chain combines TRBV7-9 with TRBJ1-2; the D gene is possibly TRBD1 (5 bases). The ends were cut back, 3 bases at V and 6 bases at J, with 14 bases in the middle. Per the germline V gene, CDR1 is SEHNR and CDR2 is FQNEAQ (reference sequence). The CDR3 length is 14 residues. The CDR3 reads CASSFSRGVDGYTF. The CDR3 coding sequence is TGTGCCAGCAGCTTCTCTCGGGGCGTGGATGGCTACACCTTC.

This chain connects TRBV15 to TRBJ1-2; 10 bases are a match to TRBD1. Germline-derived CDR1 and CDR2 are LNHNV and YYDKDF (reference sequence). This CDR3 region has 16 residues. Unmatched junction bases numbered 11, after V lost 5 bases and J lost 5 bases. The CDR3 region is CATSRGDRGFRYGYTF. CDR3 in DNA: TGTGCCACCAGCCGGGGGGACAGGGGTTTTCGGTATGGCTACACCTTC.

The V call is TRBV5-1, the J call TRBJ2-5; D is undetermined. This CDR3 spans 13 amino acids. V was pared by 0 bases and J by 4 bases, with 7 bases between. Per germline, CDR1 SGHRS and CDR2 YFSETQ. The CDR3 protein is CASSLAVGETQYF. The CDR3 DNA reads as TGCGCCAGCAGCTTGGCTGTAGGAGAGACCCAGTACTTC.

This chain joins TRBV7-8 and TRBJ2-3; 8 bases fit TRBD2. The CDR3 consists of 14 residues. After removal of 3 bases from V and 5 bases from J, the junction contained 4 bases not matched to a gene. Germline lookup yields CDR1 SGHVS and CDR2 FQNEAQ. The CDR3 sequence: CASSFGGAGDTQYF. In DNA form, the CDR3 reads TGTGCCAGCAGCTTCGGGGGGGCCGGAGATACGCAGTATTTT.

V is TRBV7-2 and J is TRBJ1-4; D might be TRBD1 (5 bases). The CDR3 is 14 amino acids. The V and J ends lost 5 bases and 8 bases respectively, with 15 bases between them. The germline V gene has CDR1 SGHTA and CDR2 FQGNSA. CDR3 DNA: TGTGCCAGCAGCCAAAACAGGTTGCGAGAAAAACTGTTTTTT. Its translation is CASSQNRLREKLFF.

A remark on this clone: The same CDR3 can be traced to other DNA sequences in this sample. The chain joins TRBV28 to TRBJ2-7, with D hard to call. The CDR3 runs 12 residues. Germline V gene lookup returns CDR1 MDHEN and CDR2 SYDVKM. Trimming left V 3 bases short and J 1 base short, with 4 bases between. This chain's CDR3 is CASSLGSYEQYF. The CDR3 DNA follows: TGTGCCAGCAGTTTGGGTTCCTACGAGCAGTACTTC.

J is TRBJ1-1 and V is TRBV6-2 or TRBV6-3, with TRBD1 matching 7 bases. Germline V gene sequence: CDR1 MNHEY, CDR2 SVGEGT. V trimming: 2 bases; J trimming: 5 bases; junction bases outside the gene matches: 11. This CDR3 comprises 16 residues. In DNA, the CDR3 is TGTGCCAGCAGTTACATCGTCGAACAGGGGCGGACTGAAGCTTTCTTT. Its translation is CASSYIVEQGRTEAFF.

The rearrangement uses TRBV5-1 and TRBJ2-1, with D tentatively TRBD2 (6 bases). Germline CDR1 is SGHRS and CDR2 is YFSETQ. This CDR3 has 15 residues. The V end lost 0 bases, the J end lost 9 bases, and 16 bases lay between the germline ends. CDR3 sequence: CASSLVGTSSVEQFF. The DNA of the CDR3 is TGCGCCAGCAGCTTGGTAGGGACTTCTAGCGTTGAGCAGTTCTTC.

The chain is built from TRBV14 and TRBJ1-3, with D perhaps matching TRBD1 (5 bases). From germline, CDR1 is SGHDN and CDR2 FVKESK. The length of the CDR3 is 15 residues. The germline V and J ends were trimmed by 4 bases and 1 base, with 11 bases remaining between them. CDR3 in DNA: TGTGCCAGCAGCCTCCGACAGTCTTCTGGAAACACCATATATTTT. Its translation is CASSLRQSSGNTIYF. The variable domain in full, with the rest retrieved from reference TRBV14 and TRBJ1-3, is EAGVTQFPSHSVIEKGQTVTLRCDPISGHDNLYWYRRVMGKEIKFLLHFVKESKQDESGMPNNRFLAERTGGTYSTLKVQPAELEDSGVYFCASSLRQSSGNTIYFGEGSWLTVV.

The chain is built from TRBV7-2 and TRBJ2-1; 9 bases agree with TRBD2. Trimming at V came to 4 bases and at J to 9 bases, leaving 7 bases not matched to a gene. Germline assignment: CDR1 SGHTA and CDR2 FQGNSA. The CDR3 runs 14 residues. The CDR3 bases are TGTGCCAGCAGCTACGATAGCGGGAGTGCTGAGCAGTTCTTC. It specifies CASSYDSGSAEQFF.

J is TRBJ1-1 and V is TRBV12-3 or TRBV12-4; D perhaps matches TRBD1 (6 bases). With 8 bases removed from V and 10 bases from J, the gap between germline ends came to 14 bases. CDR3 length: 11 residues. The CDR3 nucleotides are TGTGCCAGCGGGACACCGCGTGCAGCTTTCTTT. Its protein is CASGTPRAAFF.

This clone appeared a single time. The chain is built from TRBV14 and TRBJ2-1; 12 bases agree with TRBD1. J lost 12 bases, V lost 0 bases, and 3 bases had no gene match. Looked up from germline, CDR1 is SGHDN and CDR2 is FVKESK. This CDR3 has 14 amino acids. The CDR3 sequence: CASSQEGQGARQFF. For the CDR3, the DNA is TGTGCCAGCAGCCAAGAGGGACAGGGGGCGCGGCAGTTCTTC.

V usage is TRBV11-3 and J usage is TRBJ2-7; 8 nucleotides align to TRBD1. This CDR3 comprises 15 residues. With V trimmed by 1 base and J by 5 bases, 7 bases remained unmatched. Germline CDR1 reads SGHNT; CDR2 reads YENEEA. CDR3 sequence: CASSLVDRGLDEQYF. CDR3 nucleotide sequence: TGTGCCAGCAGCTTAGTTGACAGGGGTCTGGACGAGCAGTACTTC.

This chain links TRBV5-1 with TRBJ1-1; maybe TRBD1 (6 bases). This CDR3 is built from 16 residues. Germline V lookup: CDR1 SGHRS, CDR2 YFSETQ. The V gene lost 0 bases and the J gene lost 1 base, with 13 bases spanning the gap. CDR3 bases: TGCGCCAGCAGCTTGGGCGCAGGGGCGACGAACACTGAAGCTTTCTTT. This translates into CASSLGAGATNTEAFF.

The chain uses TRBV27 and TRBJ1-2; D might be TRBD1 (5 bases). The germline gives CDR1 MNHEY, CDR2 SMNVEV (reference sequence). Deletions cut 2 bases from V and 7 bases from J, with 14 bases between. The CDR3 is 14 amino acids. The CDR3 region has the DNA TGTGCCAGCAGTTTAGGGGGTTTTAACGGTGGCTACACCTTC. This gives the protein CASSLGGFNGGYTF.